The 2 T cell receptor beta chains in this list originate from one sample, sequenced in a study of Tregs in tolerant kidney transplant recipients. The nonmyeloablative bone marrow transplants came from related graft donors, with transient mixed chimerism. Data came from immunoSEQ multiplex PCR; TCRdb stores just in-frame clones and leaves some out. In all, the sample yields nearly 15,000 clones. The material was CD4+ T cells from blood (PBMCs), obtained 12 months after the transplant. These receptors all come from a human patient who received a combined kidney and bone marrow transplant. Part of the T cell pool may stem from the graft donor.

Remarks on this clone: The read falls 3 residues short of the CDR3 end, and the missing part is taken from the germline J gene. The J gene is TRBJ2-7, the V gene TRBV7-2; 8 bases align to TRBD2. The V and J ends lost 7 bases and 3 bases, in that order; junction bases with no gene match: 11. CDR1 SGHTA and CDR2 FQGNSA come from the germline V gene. The CDR3 is 15 residues long. CDR3: CASNHSEREFYEQYF. The covered CDR3 bases are TGTGCCAGCAACCACTCGGAGCGGGAGTTCTACGAG.

Points on this clone: Coverage ceases 3 residues before the CDR3 finishes, and the germline J gene fills in the end. The chain carries TRBV10-3 and TRBJ1-5; 9 bases are a match to TRBD1. Germline CDR1 and CDR2: ENHRY and SYGVKD. This CDR3 spans 14 amino acids. Trimming took 5 bases from V and 5 from J; bases not matched to a gene: 4. The CDR3 DNA, read in part, is TGTGCCATCAGTCAGGGACAGGGAGATCAGCCC. This translates into CAISQGQGDQP. The whole CDR3 sequence is CAISQGQGDQPQHF.